This TCR beta chain was sequenced in a study of control samples from healthy donors and cancer patients. This CDR3 comprises 16 residues. The V gene's germline CDR1 is KGHSH and CDR2 LQKENI. With V trimmed by 2 bases and J by 3 bases, 10 bases remained unmatched. Here immunoSEQ multiplex PCR was the method, and the copy in TCRdb shows in-frame clones only, minus some. The sample lists around 76,000 clones, roughly 94% occurring once. The sequence was collected from a middle-aged woman in good health. The chain recombines TRBV18 with TRBJ2-7; 7 bases align to TRBD1. Sequenced: blood. CDR3 in DNA: TGTGCCAGCTCACCAAGTACGACAGGGTATGGCTACGAGCAGTACTTC. Residues: CASSPSTTGYGYEQYF. The entire variable domain, with the rest obtained from reference TRBV18 and TRBJ2-7, is as follows: NAGVMQNPRHLVRRRGQEARLRCSPMKGHSHVYWYRQLPEEGLKFMVYLQKENIIDESGMPKERFSAEFPKEGPSILRIQQVVRGDSAAYFCASSPSTTGYGYEQYFGPGTRLTVT.